The clone carrying this T cell receptor beta chain has ten or more counts. This record belongs to a study of T cells in Graves' hyperthyroidism and ophthalmopathy. The junction had 5 bases not matched to a gene; V was cut back by 6 bases and J by 3 bases. There are 14 residues in the CDR3. Looked up from germline, CDR1 is MNHNS and CDR2 is SASEGT. The source material, RNA transcripts, was used to amplify TCR beta CDR3 regions. The study used the HTBI primer set for a first-round RT-PCR of the TCR CDR3. Each CDR3 protein gets one entry after TCRdb re-called the multiplex PCR reads with MiXCR. The repertoire consists of around 360,000 distinct CDR3 sequences, with roughly 15% occurring once and the leading ten covering approximately 19%.

The receptor was isolated from a woman aged 60 to 75 with Graves' ophthalmopathy. The chain has TRBV6-1 and TRBJ2-7, with 10 bases matching TRBD2. The sample consisted of blood. CDR3 sequence: CASRGTSVNYEQYF. Written as DNA, the CDR3 is TGTGCCAGCAGAGGGACTAGCGTTAACTACGAGCAGTACTTC.